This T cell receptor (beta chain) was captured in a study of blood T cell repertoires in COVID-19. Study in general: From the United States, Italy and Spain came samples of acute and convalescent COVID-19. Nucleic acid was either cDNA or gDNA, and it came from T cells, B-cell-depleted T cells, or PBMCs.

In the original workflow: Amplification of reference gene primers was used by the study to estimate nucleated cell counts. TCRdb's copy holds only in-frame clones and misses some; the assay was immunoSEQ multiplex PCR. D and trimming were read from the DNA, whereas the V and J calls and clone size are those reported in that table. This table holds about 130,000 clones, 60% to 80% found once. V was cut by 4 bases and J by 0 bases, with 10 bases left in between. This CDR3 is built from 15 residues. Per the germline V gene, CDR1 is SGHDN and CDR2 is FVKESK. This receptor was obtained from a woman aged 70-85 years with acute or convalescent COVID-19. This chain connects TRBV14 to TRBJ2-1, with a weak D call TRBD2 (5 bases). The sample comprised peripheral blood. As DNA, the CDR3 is TGTGCCAGCAGCCGGACTGGAAGCTCCTACAATGAGCAGTTCTTC. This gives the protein CASSRTGSSYNEQFF.